This TCR beta chain was sequenced during a study of PD-1 blockade in classical Hodgkin lymphoma. Assay: immunoSEQ multiplex PCR; the TCRdb copy retains only in-frame clones and omits some. This sample has about 22,000 clones, with less than 85% found just once. All the patients suffered relapse after autologous stem cell transplantation, and brentuximab vedotin exposure differed. This CDR3 is 15 amino acids long. With 5 bases clipped from V and 1 base from J, the junction kept 5 bases outside the gene matches. Germline loops: CDR1 KGHSH, CDR2 LQKENI. V is TRBV18 and J is TRBJ1-1, with 9 bases fitting TRBD1. The specimen was peripheral blood mononuclear cells (PBMCs), collected before the second cycle of nivolumab. The TCR comes from a human donor with classical Hodgkin lymphoma. The CDR3 region is CASSRGQGWNTEAFF. CDR3 DNA: TGTGCCAGCTCAAGGGGACAGGGATGGAACACTGAAGCTTTCTTT. The full variable domain, with the rest looked up from reference TRBV18 and TRBJ1-1, is NAGVMQNPRHLVRRRGQEARLRCSPMKGHSHVYWYRQLPEEGLKFMVYLQKENIIDESGMPKERFSAEFPKEGPSILRIQQVVRGDSAAYFCASSRGQGWNTEAFFGQGTRLTVV.